This is a list of T cell receptor beta chains from one sample in a study of blood T cell repertoires in COVID-19. Data came from immunoSEQ multiplex PCR; TCRdb stores just in-frame clones and leaves some out. The sample carries 250,000 to 300,000 clones, 88% recorded once. Material for sequencing was peripheral blood. The origin of the receptors is a woman in her 30s with acute or convalescent COVID-19. The CDR3 runs from the conserved cysteine through the conserved F or W. Fields, in order: clone size, V gene, J gene, D gene, CDR3 DNA, CDR3 protein. D genes are given only for firm matches. The size of a clone is reported for some rows only, either as once, few or many, or as a class for expanded clones.

.	TRBV4-1	TRBJ2-7	.	TGCGCCAGCAGCCAAGACAGCAGGTCCTACGAGCAGTACTTC	CASSQDSRSYEQYF
few	TRBV6-5	TRBJ2-1	.	TGTGCCAGCAGTTACTCGGGACAAATTATCGATGAGCAGTTCTTC	CASSYSGQIIDEQFF
.	TRBV5-1	TRBJ2-2	TRBD2	TGCGCCAGCAGACTAGCGGAGACCGGGGAGCTGTTTTTT	CASRLAETGELFF
.	TRBV5-1	TRBJ2-3	TRBD2	TGCGCCAGCAGCTCGACTAGCGGGAGGGCAGATACGCAGTATTTT	CASSSTSGRADTQYF
.	TRBV7-6	TRBJ2-3	.	TGTGCCAGCAGCTTAATCAGGGTGGGGACAGATACGCAGTATTTT	CASSLIRVGTDTQYF
.	TRBV7-8	TRBJ1-4	TRBD1	TGTGCCAGCAGCTTAGCAGGACAGGCCCAGGGAAAACTGTTTTTT	CASSLAGQAQGKLFF
.	TRBV13	TRBJ2-3	.	TGTGCCAGCAGCTGGAGCGGGCTGGGCACAGATACGCAGTATTTT	CASSWSGLGTDTQYF
.	TRBV7-2	TRBJ1-5	.	TGTGCCAGCAGCTTGAGCCTCTATAGCAATCAGCCCCAGCATTTT	CASSLSLYSNQPQHF
.	TRBV2	TRBJ2-1	.	TGTGCCAGCAGTGAAATTGTTAGCGGAGGTCCGGAGCAGTTCTTC	CASSEIVSGGPEQFF
once	TRBV9	TRBJ2-2	.	TGTGCCAGCAGCGTAGAAGGACAGACGAACACCGGGGAGCTGTTTTTT	CASSVEGQTNTGELFF
.	TRBV6-2/TRBV6-3	TRBJ1-1	.	TGTGCCAGCAGTCCCGGGACAATTACTGAAGCTTTCTTT	CASSPGTITEAFF
.	TRBV11-1	TRBJ2-4	TRBD2	TGTGCCAGCAGCTTGAGCGGGACCTTAGCCAAAAACATTCAGTACTTC	CASSLSGTLAKNIQYF
.	TRBV11-2	TRBJ1-2	TRBD1	TGTGCCAGCAGCCTAGTAGGACAGGGGGCGCATGGCTACACCTTC	CASSLVGQGAHGYTF
.	TRBV3-1/TRBV3-2	TRBJ2-1	TRBD2	TGTGCCAGCAGCCAAGAGGGGGGACTAGCGGGAGCCAATGAGCAGTTCTTC	CASSQEGGLAGANEQFF
once	TRBV30	TRBJ1-6	.	TGTGCCTGGAGTGGCGACACTTATAATTCACCCCTCCACTTT	CAWSGDTYNSPLHF
.	TRBV6-5	TRBJ2-1	TRBD2	TGTGCCAGCAGTCGACTAGCGCGACGCCTCAATGAGCAGTTCTTC	CASSRLARRLNEQFF
.	TRBV7-2	TRBJ1-1	TRBD1	TGTGCCACCCTGACAACCAGGGGGGCTGAAGCTTTCTTT	CATLTTRGAEAFF
.	TRBV6-2/TRBV6-3	TRBJ2-7	.	TGTGCCAGCAGTTATGCTCGAGGACTCCTCTACGAGCAGTACTTC	CASSYARGLLYEQYF
.	TRBV6-2/TRBV6-3	TRBJ2-1	.	TGTGCCAGCAGTTACTTGTGGAGTAATGAGCAGTTCTTC	CASSYLWSNEQFF
few	TRBV27	TRBJ2-5	TRBD2	TGTGCCAGCAGTTTACTAGCGGGAGGTTCCCCCCACGAAAAAGAGACCCAGTACTTC	CASSLLAGGSPHEKETQYF
once	TRBV6-5	TRBJ1-2	.	TGTGCCAGCAGCATACAGGAAGCTAACTATGGCTACACCTTC	CASSIQEANYGYTF
.	TRBV5-1	TRBJ2-7	.	TGCGCCAGCAGCTTGGTTTCCGACGAGCAGTACTTC	CASSLVSDEQYF
.	TRBV11-2	TRBJ2-7	TRBD2	TGTGCCAGCAGCTTAGGCCTGGGGGGGACTAGGGCCTACGAGCAGTACTTC	CASSLGLGGTRAYEQYF
.	TRBV6-5	TRBJ2-1	.	TGTGCCAGCAGTTACTTGGCGGGGCCTAGCAATGAGCAGTTCTTC	CASSYLAGPSNEQFF
few	TRBV30	TRBJ1-2	TRBD1	TGTGCCTGGATGACAGGGGTCACCTATGGCTACACCTTC	CAWMTGVTYGYTF
.	TRBV5-4	TRBJ2-5	TRBD2	TGTGCCAGCAGCTTAGGGACTACGGATGAGACCCAGTACTTC	CASSLGTTDETQYF
.	TRBV6-5	TRBJ2-7	.	TGTGCCAGCATGACAGGACTAGGGGCCTACGAGCAGTACTTC	CASMTGLGAYEQYF
.	TRBV18	TRBJ1-2	TRBD1	TGTGCCAGCTCACTCCTTGACAGGGCCCCTAACTATGGCTACACCTTC	CASSLLDRAPNYGYTF
.	TRBV5-5	TRBJ1-4	.	TGTGCCAGCAACCCGGGAAGGGTTGAAAAACTGTTTTTT	CASNPGRVEKLFF
.	TRBV7-9	TRBJ1-1	TRBD1	TGTGCCAGCAGCGCATCACCAGGGGGCCCCGCCTTCTCGAACACTGAAGCTTTCTTT	CASSASPGGPAFSNTEAFF
.	TRBV7-6	TRBJ1-2	.	TGTGCCAGCAGCTTAGGGGGGGGCCACTTCGCTTATGGCTACACCTTC	CASSLGGGHFAYGYTF
.	TRBV9	TRBJ2-1	TRBD2	TGTGCCAGCAGCGTCCTCGGGGGAGGGGCAGGGAGCAATGAGCAGTTCTTC	CASSVLGGGAGSNEQFF
.	TRBV27	TRBJ1-6	.	TGTGCCAGCAACGTTGCGCCCAATTCACCCCTCCACTTT	CASNVAPNSPLHF
.	TRBV5-6	TRBJ2-7	.	TGTGCCAGCAGCTCTACCCAGGACTACGAGCAGTACTTC	CASSSTQDYEQYF
.	TRBV10-3	TRBJ2-7	.	TGTGCCACCACCAGTGACTACGAGCAGTACTTC	CATTSDYEQYF
.	TRBV9	TRBJ2-5	TRBD2	TGTGCCAGCAGCGATAGCGGGGTGGGCGCGGCCCAGTACTTC	CASSDSGVGAAQYF
.	TRBV6-5	TRBJ1-1	.	TGTGCCAGCAGTTACTCGACAGGCATGAACACTGAAGCTTTCTTT	CASSYSTGMNTEAFF
.	TRBV7-9	TRBJ2-1	.	TGTGCCAGCAGCTGGCGGGATGAGCAGTTCTTC	CASSWRDEQFF
.	TRBV4-3	TRBJ2-3	.	TGCGCCAGCAGCCAGAGAGGGGGGGGCCCCGATACGCAGTATTTT	CASSQRGGGPDTQYF
.	TRBV15	TRBJ1-6	.	TGTGCCACCAGCCGTGACAGTAGGAATTCACCCCTCCACTTT	CATSRDSRNSPLHF
.	TRBV7-9	TRBJ2-2	.	TGTGCCAGCAGCTTAGTTGGGCAGGTCGTCACCGGGGAGCTGTTTTTT	CASSLVGQVVTGELFF
once	TRBV7-6	TRBJ2-1	.	TGTGCCAGCAGCCTCTTAACGGGAGTGTCCTACAATGAGCAGTTCTTC	CASSLLTGVSYNEQFF
once	TRBV29-1	TRBJ2-7	.	TGCAGCGTTGTGGGGGGACAGAATTCTTACGAGCAGTACTTC	CSVVGGQNSYEQYF
once	TRBV29-1	TRBJ2-7	TRBD2	TGCAGCGTTGGAGGGGGACTAGCGGGAAACGAGCAGTACTTC	CSVGGGLAGNEQYF
few	TRBV6-2/TRBV6-3	TRBJ2-5	TRBD1	TGTGCCAGCAGTGGTCCCGGGACAGGGCGAGAGACCCAGTACTTC	CASSGPGTGRETQYF
.	TRBV7-2	TRBJ1-5	.	TGTGCCAGCAGCTTAGGGGTCGGCGGGAATCAGCCCCAGCATTTT	CASSLGVGGNQPQHF